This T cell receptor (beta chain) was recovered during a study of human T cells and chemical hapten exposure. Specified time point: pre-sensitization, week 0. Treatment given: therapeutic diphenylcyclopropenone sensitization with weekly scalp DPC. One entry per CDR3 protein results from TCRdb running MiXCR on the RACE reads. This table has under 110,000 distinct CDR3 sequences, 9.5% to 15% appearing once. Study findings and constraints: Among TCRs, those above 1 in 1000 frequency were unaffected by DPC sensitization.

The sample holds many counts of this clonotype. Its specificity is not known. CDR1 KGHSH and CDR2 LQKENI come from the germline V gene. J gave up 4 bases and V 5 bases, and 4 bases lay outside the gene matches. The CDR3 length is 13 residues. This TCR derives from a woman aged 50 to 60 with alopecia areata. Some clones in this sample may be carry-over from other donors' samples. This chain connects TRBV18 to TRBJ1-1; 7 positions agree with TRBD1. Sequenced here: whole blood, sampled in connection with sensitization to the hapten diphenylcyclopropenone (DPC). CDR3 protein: CASSSDRSTEAFF. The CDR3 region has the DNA TGTGCCAGCTCATCGGACAGGAGCACTGAAGCTTTCTTT.